This TCR beta chain stems from a study of spatial heterogeneity in lung cancer. This clonotype has a count of ten or more. The CDR3 runs to 15 residues. The V gene lost 1 base and the J gene lost 0 bases, with 10 bases spanning the gap. The germline V gene encodes CDR1 SGHTA and CDR2 FQGNSA. Time point meaning: sample taken at primary tumor resection. Whole RNA came from tumor, nontumor lung or frozen PBMC and was sequenced without being sorted. Each molecule of TCR cDNA was tagged with one unique molecular identifier. Each CDR3 protein is one row after TCRdb ran MiXCR on the 5' RACE reads. The sample has tens of thousands of distinct CDR3 sequences, 4% to 6% seen once; the top ten hold 29%.

The gene calls are TRBV7-2 and TRBJ2-7; the D call may be TRBD1 or TRBD2 (5 bases each). This TCR was sampled from a female donor with early-stage non-small cell lung cancer. The material was PBMCs, obtained at surgery. CDR3 nucleotides: TGTGCCAGCAGCTTAGTTGGGACGAGCTCCTACGAGCAGTACTTC. Protein sequence: CASSLVGTSSYEQYF.